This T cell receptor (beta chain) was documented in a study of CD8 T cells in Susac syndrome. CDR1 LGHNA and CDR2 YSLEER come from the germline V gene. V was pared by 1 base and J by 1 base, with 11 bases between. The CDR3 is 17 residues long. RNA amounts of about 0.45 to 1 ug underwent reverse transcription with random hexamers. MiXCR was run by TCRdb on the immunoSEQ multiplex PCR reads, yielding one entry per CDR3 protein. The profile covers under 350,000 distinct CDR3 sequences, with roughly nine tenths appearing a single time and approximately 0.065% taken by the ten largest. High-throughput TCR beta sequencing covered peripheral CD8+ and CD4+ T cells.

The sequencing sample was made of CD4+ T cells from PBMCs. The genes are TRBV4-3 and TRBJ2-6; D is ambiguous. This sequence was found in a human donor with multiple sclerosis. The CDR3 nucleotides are TGCGCCAGCAGCCAAGCTAAAGGGAAATCTGGGGCCAACGTCCTGACTTTC. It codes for CASSQAKGKSGANVLTF.